These 19 T cell receptor beta chains originate from one sample sequenced in a study of beta chain features in type 1 diabetes. Of the isolated RNA, all was reverse transcribed, and so the sequenced material was expressed TCRB transcripts. TCRdb's copy holds only in-frame clones and misses some; the assay was immunoSEQ multiplex PCR. The table has 400,000 to 550,000 clones, around 10% seen once. Sequencing was carried out using naive CD4+ T cells from blood. The receptor set was obtained from a woman younger than 30 in good health.

This clone was seen a handful of times. V and J are TRBV4-2 and TRBJ1-4; D possibly corresponds to TRBD1 (5 bases). The CDR3 spans 16 residues. Germline assignment: CDR1 LGHNA and CDR2 YNFKEQ. V was clipped by 0 bases and J by 7 bases, with 15 bases between them. DNA for the CDR3: TGTGCCAGCAGCCAAGAACGAGGAAGGGGTGGTGAAAAACTGTTTTTT. Translating it yields CASSQERGRGGEKLFF.

This clone was recorded a few times. The junction shows a germline mismatch at one end, possibly a read error. This rearrangement joins TRBV12-5 to TRBJ1-5; D might be TRBD1 (5 bases). The CDR3 is 14 residues long. Germline V gene sequence: CDR1 LGHNT, CDR2 FRNRAP. For the CDR3, the DNA is TGTGCTAGTGGTTTATGGGGACGCAACCAGCCCCAGCATTTT. Its protein is CASGLWGRNQPQHF.

On this clone: This may come from a read error, since a much larger clone is one base off. V and J are TRBV25-1 and TRBJ2-5; 9 bases map to TRBD1. Per germline, CDR1 MGHDK and CDR2 SYGVNS. This CDR3 comprises 15 residues. The J segment lost 7 bases and the V segment lost 4 bases, leaving 10 bases of the junction unmatched. In DNA form, the CDR3 reads TGTGCCAGCAGTGTTGCTGGGACAGGGTACGGGACCCAGTACTTC. Translation: CASSVAGTGYGTQYF.

The V and J genes are TRBV7-9 and TRBJ2-3, with D perhaps matching TRBD1 (6 bases). The CDR3 is made up of 16 amino acids. V gave up 2 bases and J gave up 0 bases, with 12 bases separating them. Germline V gene sequence: CDR1 SEHNR, CDR2 FQNEAQ (reference sequence). The CDR3: CASSLSGTRSTDTQYF. The CDR3 nucleotides are TGTGCCAGCAGCTTAAGTGGGACAAGAAGCACAGATACGCAGTATTTT.

This chain joins TRBV7-3 and TRBJ2-3; D perhaps matches TRBD2 (5 bases). The CDR3 is made up of 14 amino acids. Germline V gene lookup returns CDR1 SGHTA and CDR2 FQGTGA. Between the trimmed V and J ends, which lost 6 bases and 3 bases, there was a span of 13 bases. CDR3 nucleotide sequence: TGTGCCAGCAGTACCGGGAACCCAACAGATACGCAGTATTTT. Protein: CASSTGNPTDTQYF.

This clone showed up just a few times. The chain is built from TRBV18 and TRBJ1-2; the match to TRBD1 covers 8 bases. The CDR3 sequence is 15 residues long. The germline gives CDR1 KGHSH, CDR2 LQKENI. V shed 1 base and J 5 bases; nucleotides not matched to a gene: 6. Written as DNA, the CDR3 is TGTGCCAGCTCACCACGTGGGACAGGATTTTATGGCTACACCTTC. Its translation is CASSPRGTGFYGYTF.

The chain carries TRBV20-1 and TRBJ1-6; D ambiguous. Germline V gene sequence: CDR1 DFQATT, CDR2 SNEGSKA (reference sequence). The germline V and J ends were trimmed by 1 base and 10 bases, with 5 bases remaining between them. The CDR3 is made up of 11 amino acids. CDR3 in amino acids: CSARGRSPLHF. The CDR3 DNA follows: TGCAGTGCTAGAGGTAGATCACCCCTCCACTTT.

This clone was observed a few times. The genes are TRBV23-1 and TRBJ2-7; 10 bases align to TRBD1. Being an ORF, TRBV23-1 has a function that is uncertain. J was trimmed by 12 bases and V by 1 base; bases with no gene match: 9. The CDR3 contains 14 residues. Here the CDR3 reads CASSQWLIGTGVYV. CDR3 bases: TGCGCCAGCAGTCAATGGTTAATTGGGACAGGGGTGTACGTC.

This clone was observed a handful of times. The rearrangement joins TRBV6-5 to TRBJ2-7; a possible D gene is TRBD2 (5 bases). The germline gives CDR1 MNHEY, CDR2 SVGAGI. Trimming removed 5 bases from V and 4 bases from J, with 9 bases in between. The CDR3 sequence is 12 residues long. CDR3 sequence: CASSTTRYEQYF. The CDR3 coding sequence is TGTGCCAGCAGTACAACTAGGTACGAGCAGTACTTC.

This clone has at least ten counts. DNA of the CDR3: TGTGCCTCCGGATGGTCCTACGAGCAGTACTTC. It codes for CASGWSYEQYF. J is TRBJ2-7 and V is TRBV30; no clear D. The germline CDR1 and CDR2 sequences are GTSNPN and SVGIG (reference sequence). The CDR3 covers 11 residues. V was clipped by 7 bases and J by 1 base, with 8 bases between them.

The sample holds a few counts of this clone. This chain joins TRBV2 and TRBJ1-1, with D unresolved. Germline loops: CDR1 SNHLY, CDR2 FYNNEI. The CDR3 consists of 12 residues. V shed 4 bases and J shed 0 bases, with 3 bases lying between them. DNA of the CDR3: TGTGCCAGCAGTGTAATGAACACTGAAGCTTTCTTT. It encodes CASSVMNTEAFF.

The table lists this clone with a few counts. V and J are TRBV19 and TRBJ2-3; D gene uncertain. V lost 5 bases and J lost 6, with 9 bases in between. The CDR3 loop spans 12 amino acids. The germline CDR1 and CDR2 sequences are LNHDA and SQIVND (reference sequence). The CDR3 spells CASSPLGDTQYF. In nucleotides, the CDR3 is TGTGCCAGTAGTCCTCTGGGGGATACGCAGTATTTT.

A remark on this clone: Different DNA sequences within this sample yield the same CDR3. The chain carries TRBV29-1 and TRBJ2-3; 9 bases line up with TRBD2. V shed 2 bases and J 3 bases; nucleotides not matched to a gene: 0. The length of the CDR3 is 13 residues. Germline V gene lookup returns CDR1 SQVTM and CDR2 ANQGSEA. CDR3 in DNA: TGCAGCGTTGAACTAGCGGGGACAGATACGCAGTATTTT. Residues: CSVELAGTDTQYF.

This clone has only a few counts. This chain connects TRBV30 to TRBJ1-1; 10 bases match TRBD1. The junction had 16 bases not matched to a gene; V was cut back by 0 bases and J by 3 bases. The CDR3 consists of 19 residues. Germline V lookup: CDR1 GTSNPN, CDR2 SVGIG (reference sequence). In DNA form, the CDR3 reads TGTGCCTGGAGTGTGGGATGGGGACAGGGGCCTTGGTCGGACACTGAAGCTTTCTTT. It encodes CAWSVGWGQGPWSDTEAFF.

The chain uses TRBV27 and TRBJ1-1; no clear D gene. This CDR3 region has 11 residues. Trimming pared 4 bases from V and 7 bases from J, leaving 7 bases between. Germline V lookup: CDR1 MNHEY, CDR2 SMNVEV (reference sequence). The CDR3 region is CASSSFGEAFF. CDR3 sequence (DNA): TGTGCCAGCAGTTCGTTCGGTGAAGCTTTCTTT.

This clone was observed a handful of times. This sequence joins TRBV30 and TRBJ1-1, with D unclear. V lost 1 base to trimming and J lost 4 bases, with 7 bases between them. The CDR3 extends over 12 amino acids. Per germline, CDR1 GTSNPN and CDR2 SVGIG (reference sequence). Written as DNA, the CDR3 is TGTGCCTGGAGTGCGCCTAGCACTGAAGCTTTCTTT. As protein: CAWSAPSTEAFF.

The chain carries TRBV7-2 and TRBJ2-3; D perhaps matches TRBD2 (5 bases). CDR1 and CDR2 (germline): SGHTA, FQGNSA. Trimming took 4 bases from V and 5 from J, leaving 13 bases between them. The CDR3 runs 14 residues. This CDR3 is CASSWRSSIDTQYF. In DNA form, the CDR3 reads TGTGCCAGCAGCTGGAGGAGCTCGATAGATACGCAGTATTTT.

This clone has a handful of counts. The chain couples TRBV7-3 to TRBJ2-2; unclear D gene. CDR1 is SGHTA and CDR2 is FQGTGA in the germline V gene. CDR3 size: 15 residues. V was pared by 6 bases and J by 7 bases, with 18 bases between. DNA of the CDR3: TGTGCCAGCAGGGCCAAAAACGTCCCTGGCGGGGAGCTGTTTTTT. The encoded protein is CASRAKNVPGGELFF.

This clone has a handful of counts. The rearrangement joins TRBV4-3 to TRBJ2-7; D is undetermined. Per germline, CDR1 LGHNA and CDR2 YSLEER. V was shortened by 0 bases and J by 4 bases, with 10 bases between the two germline ends. The CDR3 runs 14 residues. This CDR3 reads CASSQDLGLYEQYV. DNA of the CDR3: TGCGCCAGCAGCCAAGATCTGGGCCTTTACGAGCAGTACGTC.